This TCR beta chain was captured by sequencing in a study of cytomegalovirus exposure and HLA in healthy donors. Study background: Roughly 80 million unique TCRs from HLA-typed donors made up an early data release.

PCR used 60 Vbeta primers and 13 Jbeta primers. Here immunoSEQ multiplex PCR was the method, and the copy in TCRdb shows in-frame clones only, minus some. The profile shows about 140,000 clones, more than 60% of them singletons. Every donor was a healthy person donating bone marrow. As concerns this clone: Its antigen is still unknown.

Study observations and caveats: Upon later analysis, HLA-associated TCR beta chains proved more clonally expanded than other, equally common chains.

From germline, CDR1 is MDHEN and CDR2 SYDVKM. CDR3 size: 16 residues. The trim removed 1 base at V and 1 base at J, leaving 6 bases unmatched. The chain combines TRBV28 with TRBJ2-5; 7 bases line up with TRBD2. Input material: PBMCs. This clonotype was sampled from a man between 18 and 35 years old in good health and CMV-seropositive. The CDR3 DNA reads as TGTGCCAGCAGTTTATTTGCGGGAGTAACCCAAGAGACCCAGTACTTC. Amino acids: CASSLFAGVTQETQYF.